These 14 T cell receptor beta chains originate from one sample sequenced in a study of OX40 agonist ivuxolimab in advanced cancers. Library preparation was by the immunoSEQ multiplex PCR assay. The table comes from immuneACCESS by way of TCRdb, which keeps in-frame sequences with V and J called. Part of the clones is missing from these tables; in studies checked, under half for an unresolved V gene and the rest for unknown reasons. This sample comprises under 20,000 clones, about four fifths of them detected only once. Together, the top ten hold 15% to 20% of the sample. The input for sequencing was CD4+ or CD8+ T cells sorted from blood, taken in a trial of the OX40 agonist ivuxolimab. The receptors stem from an adult with an advanced solid tumor such as melanoma, head and neck, liver or kidney cancer.

This clone was counted between two and nine times. J is TRBJ2-7 and V is TRBV10-3, with TRBD2 identical over 11 bases. V was clipped by 4 bases and J by 2 bases; unmatched bases: 1. From germline, CDR1 is ENHRY and CDR2 SYGVKD. CDR3 length: 14 amino acids. The CDR3 sequence is CAISVTSGAYEQYF. The CDR3 DNA follows: TGTGCCATCAGTGTGACTAGCGGGGCCTACGAGCAGTACTTC.

The genes are TRBV7-9 and TRBJ2-2; D ambiguous. Trimming pared 6 bases from V and 6 bases from J, leaving 5 bases between. CDR3 length: 11 residues. Germline CDR1 and CDR2: SEHNR and FQNEAQ (reference sequence). This chain's CDR3 is CASRTAGELFF. The CDR3, as DNA: TGTGCCAGCAGGACCGCCGGGGAGCTGTTTTTT.

CDR3 sequence (DNA): TGTGCCAGCAGCCCCAGCCCCGTAGGGTCGGGCATTCAGTACTTC. This codes for CASSPSPVGSGIQYF. This rearrangement joins TRBV7-8 to TRBJ2-4; D is unclear. CDR1 is SGHVS and CDR2 is FQNEAQ in the germline V gene. Trimming pared 5 bases from V and 9 bases from J, leaving 20 bases between. The CDR3 sequence is 15 residues long.

The chain uses TRBV5-4 and TRBJ2-5; 9 bases agree with TRBD2. CDR1 and CDR2 (germline): SGHNT, YYREEE (reference sequence). V lost 2 bases, J lost 1 base, and 3 bases stayed unmatched. CDR3 length: 15 residues. CDR3 bases: TGTGCCAGCAGCTTTAGCGGGGGTGCCCAAGAGACCCAGTACTTC. This codes for CASSFSGGAQETQYF.

This rearrangement joins TRBV27 to TRBJ1-5; 7 nucleotides line up with TRBD1. CDR1 and CDR2 (germline): MNHEY, SMNVEV (reference sequence). The V gene end was trimmed by 5 bases and the J gene end by 7 bases; junction bases not matched to a gene: 5. The CDR3 length is 13 residues. This CDR3 reads CASSVQGHQPQHF. The CDR3 DNA follows: TGTGCCAGCAGTGTACAGGGGCACCAGCCCCAGCATTTT.

This clone was found a few times. The chain combines TRBV5-6 with TRBJ2-7, with 9 bases that match TRBD2. The V and J ends lost 4 bases and 2 bases, in that order; junction bases with no gene match: 7. This CDR3 is built from 15 residues. Germline V gene lookup returns CDR1 SGHDT and CDR2 YYEEEE. DNA for the CDR3: TGTGCCAGCAGCAATAGCGGGAGAGGCCCCTACGAGCAGTACTTC. It codes for CASSNSGRGPYEQYF.

J is TRBJ1-1 and V is TRBV7-9; unclear D gene. Trimming cost V 7 bases and J 1 base, with 7 bases left between them. This CDR3 has 12 residues. From germline, CDR1 is SEHNR and CDR2 FQNEAQ (reference sequence). The CDR3 protein is CASIAANTEAFF. The CDR3 nucleotides are TGTGCCAGCATAGCAGCGAACACTGAAGCTTTCTTT.

The V and J genes are TRBV9 and TRBJ2-7, with 10 bases matching TRBD2. The CDR3 loop spans 15 amino acids. J was trimmed by 3 bases and V by 3 bases; bases with no gene match: 6. Germline V gene data show CDR1 as SGDLS and CDR2 as YYNGEE. CDR3 coding DNA: TGTGCCAGCAGCGCTTTAGCGGGAGGCAACTACGAGCAGTACTTC. It yields the protein CASSALAGGNYEQYF.

This chain joins TRBV6-5 and TRBJ2-7; D may be TRBD1 (5 bases). From germline, CDR1 is MNHEY and CDR2 SVGAGI. This CDR3 spans 15 amino acids. Trimming pared 0 bases from V and 5 bases from J, leaving 14 bases between. The CDR3 nucleotides read TGTGCCAGCAGTTACTCCATCTCAGGGTCAGACGAGCAGTACTTC. Amino acids: CASSYSISGSDEQYF.

The V call is TRBV28, the J call TRBJ2-2; TRBD1 matches at 7 bases. J gave up 1 base and V 5 bases, and 16 bases lay outside the gene matches. The CDR3 loop spans 19 amino acids. Looked up from germline, CDR1 is MDHEN and CDR2 is SYDVKM. CDR3 amino acids: CASSTRTGGGWGNTGELFF. The CDR3 nucleotides are TGTGCCAGCAGTACTCGGACAGGTGGGGGTTGGGGGAACACCGGGGAGCTGTTTTTT.

The chain has TRBV7-6 and TRBJ1-6; TRBD1 is a possible D gene (6 bases). V was pared by 4 bases and J by 6 bases, with 13 bases between. The CDR3 is made up of 15 amino acids. From germline, CDR1 is SGHVS and CDR2 FNYEAQ. This CDR3 reads CASSSDRLVNSPLHF. For the CDR3, the DNA is TGTGCCAGCAGCTCAGACAGGCTAGTTAATTCACCCCTCCACTTT.

V gene TRBV7-8 combines with J gene TRBJ2-1; 8 bases line up with TRBD2. After removal of 0 bases from V and 8 bases from J, the junction contained 9 bases not matched to a gene. The V gene's germline CDR1 is SGHVS and CDR2 FQNEAQ. This CDR3 is built from 16 residues. The CDR3 spells CASSLAERGLGDEQFF. The CDR3 DNA sequence: TGTGCCAGCAGCTTAGCAGAGCGGGGGTTGGGGGATGAGCAGTTCTTC. The variable domain in full, completed from reference TRBV7-8 and TRBJ2-1, reads GAGVSQSPRYKVAKRGQDVALRCDPISGHVSLFWYQQALGQGPEFLTYFQNEAQLDKSGLPSDRFFAERPEGSVSTLKIQRTQQEDSAVYLCASSLAERGLGDEQFFGPGTRLTVL.

The chain carries TRBV29-1 and TRBJ2-2; unclear D gene. Between the trimmed V and J ends, which lost 1 base and 4 bases, there was a span of 7 bases. Germline V CDR1 and CDR2: SQVTM, ANQGSEA. The length of the CDR3 is 13 residues. Written as DNA, the CDR3 is TGCAGCGTTGAAGGGGAAGGCACCGGGGAGCTGTTTTTT. This encodes CSVEGEGTGELFF.

V gene TRBV4-3 combines with J gene TRBJ2-3; 10 positions agree with TRBD2. Trimming took 2 bases from V and 6 from J; bases not matched to a gene: 11. CDR1 and CDR2 (germline): LGHNA, YSLEER. The CDR3 loop spans 17 amino acids. The CDR3 loop reads CASSQKDWGTSVDTQYF. CDR3 nucleotide sequence: TGCGCCAGCAGCCAAAAAGACTGGGGGACTAGCGTTGATACGCAGTATTTT.